Following are 6 T cell receptor beta chains from one sample sequenced in a study of blood T cell repertoires in COVID-19. Assay used: immunoSEQ multiplex PCR; TCRdb lists only in-frame clones, some missing. The table has hundreds of thousands of clones, roughly nine tenths seen once. The sequencing input was PBMCs or T cells enriched from blood (not recorded which). The source is a woman between 45 and 60 years old in a cohort exposed to, infected with or recovered from COVID-19 (not recorded which).

The genes are TRBV29-1 and TRBJ1-2; 8 bases align to TRBD1. After removal of 6 bases from V and 4 bases from J, the junction contained 1 base not matched to a gene. CDR3 length: 11 amino acids. Germline lookup yields CDR1 SQVTM and CDR2 ANQGSEA. The CDR3 coding sequence is TGCAGCGTCGGGACAGGCTATGGCTACACCTTC. Protein sequence: CSVGTGYGYTF.

The chain has TRBV7-6 and TRBJ2-3; 8 bases are shared with TRBD2. Germline V CDR1 and CDR2: SGHVS, FNYEAQ. The CDR3 consists of 15 residues. With 4 bases clipped from V and 6 bases from J, the junction kept 9 bases outside the gene matches. The CDR3: CASSSVSGGADTQYF. Here the CDR3 DNA reads TGTGCCAGCAGCTCCGTATCCGGGGGGGCGGATACGCAGTATTTT. Based on the CDR3 plus reference TRBV7-6 and TRBJ2-3, the full variable domain is GAGVSQSPRYKVTKRGQDVALRCDPISGHVSLYWYRQALGQGPEFLTYFNYEAQQDKSGLPNDRFSAERPEGSISTLTIQRTEQRDSAMYRCASSSVSGGADTQYFGPGTRLTVL.

The chain employs TRBV29-1 and TRBJ2-7; possibly TRBD1 for D (6 bases). Germline values: CDR1 SQVTM, CDR2 ANQGSEA. Trimming cost V 4 bases and J 4 bases, with 11 bases left between them. The CDR3 loop spans 12 amino acids. This CDR3 is CSVVGGKYEQYF. CDR3 nucleotide sequence: TGCAGCGTTGTTGGGGGCAAATACGAGCAGTACTTC.

This clone was seen a few times. This rearrangement joins TRBV28 to TRBJ1-2; TRBD1 might be the D (5 bases). The CDR3 is made up of 15 amino acids. CDR1 and CDR2 from the germline V gene are MDHEN and SYDVKM. V was cut by 5 bases and J by 3 bases, with 16 bases left in between. The CDR3 nucleotides read TGTGCCAGCAGTACCGGGTGGGGGGAATACTATGGCTACACCTTC. The encoded protein is CASSTGWGEYYGYTF.

The CDR3 is CASSSGTARGETQYF. The CDR3 nucleotides read TGTGCCAGCAGTTCCGGGACAGCTCGGGGGGAGACCCAGTACTTC. The V call is TRBV6-5, the J call TRBJ2-5; possible D gene TRBD1, 7 bases. Trimming took 4 bases from V and 5 from J, leaving 17 bases between them. The CDR3 has 15 residues. Per the germline V gene, CDR1 is MNHEY and CDR2 is SVGAGI.

For the CDR3, the DNA is TGTGCCACCAGCAGAGCCGGGTCCAAAGAGACCCAGTACTTC. Translation: CATSRAGSKETQYF. The chain is built from TRBV15 and TRBJ2-5; D ambiguous. Germline V gene sequence: CDR1 LNHNV, CDR2 YYDKDF (reference sequence). This CDR3 is built from 14 residues. V was cut by 1 base and J by 3 bases, with 9 bases left in between. The full variable domain, with the rest looked up from reference TRBV15 and TRBJ2-5, is DAMVIQNPRYQVTQFGKPVTLSCSQTLNHNVMYWYQQKSSQAPKLLFHYYDKDFNNEADTPDNFQSRRPNTSFCFLDIRSPGLGDTAMYLCATSRAGSKETQYFGPGTRLLVL.